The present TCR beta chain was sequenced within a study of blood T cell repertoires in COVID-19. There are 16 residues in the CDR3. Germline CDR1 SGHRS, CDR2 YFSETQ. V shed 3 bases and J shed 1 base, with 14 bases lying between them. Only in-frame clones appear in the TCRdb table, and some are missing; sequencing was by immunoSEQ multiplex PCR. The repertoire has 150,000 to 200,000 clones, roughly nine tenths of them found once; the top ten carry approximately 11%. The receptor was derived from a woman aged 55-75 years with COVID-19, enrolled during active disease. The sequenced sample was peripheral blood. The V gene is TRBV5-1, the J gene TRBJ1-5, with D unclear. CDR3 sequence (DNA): TGCGCCAGCAGCTACGGCGGTATACTGAGCAATCAGCCCCAGCATTTT. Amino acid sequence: CASSYGGILSNQPQHF.